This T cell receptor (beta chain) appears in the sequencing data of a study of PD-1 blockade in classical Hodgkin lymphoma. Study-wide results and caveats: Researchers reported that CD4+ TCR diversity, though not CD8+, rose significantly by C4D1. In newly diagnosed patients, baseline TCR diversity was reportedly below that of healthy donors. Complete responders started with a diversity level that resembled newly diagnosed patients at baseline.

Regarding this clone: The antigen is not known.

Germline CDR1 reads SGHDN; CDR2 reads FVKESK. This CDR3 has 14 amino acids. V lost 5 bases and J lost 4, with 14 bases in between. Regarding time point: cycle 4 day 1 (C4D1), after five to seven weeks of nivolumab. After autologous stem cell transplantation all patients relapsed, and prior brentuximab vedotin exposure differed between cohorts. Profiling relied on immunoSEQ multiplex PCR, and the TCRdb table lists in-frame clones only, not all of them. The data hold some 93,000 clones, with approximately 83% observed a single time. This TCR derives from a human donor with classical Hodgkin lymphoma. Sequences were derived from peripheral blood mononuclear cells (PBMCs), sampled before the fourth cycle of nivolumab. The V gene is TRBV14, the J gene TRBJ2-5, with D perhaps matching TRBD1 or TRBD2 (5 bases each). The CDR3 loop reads CASSTLEGPETQYF. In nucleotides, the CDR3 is TGTGCCAGCAGCACCCTCGAGGGGCCAGAGACCCAGTACTTC.